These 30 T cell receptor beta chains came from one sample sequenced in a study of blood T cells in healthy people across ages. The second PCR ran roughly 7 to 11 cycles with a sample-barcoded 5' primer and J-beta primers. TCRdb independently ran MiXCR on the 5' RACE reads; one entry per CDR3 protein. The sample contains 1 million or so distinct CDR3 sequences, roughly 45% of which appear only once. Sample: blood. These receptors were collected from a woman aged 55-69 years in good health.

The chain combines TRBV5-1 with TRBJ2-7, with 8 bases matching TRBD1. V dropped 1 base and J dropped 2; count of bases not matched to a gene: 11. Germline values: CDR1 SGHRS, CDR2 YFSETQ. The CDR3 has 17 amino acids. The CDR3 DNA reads TGCGCCAGCAGCTTGATATCGACCGGGACAGGTACCTACGAGCAGTACTTC. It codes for CASSLISTGTGTYEQYF.

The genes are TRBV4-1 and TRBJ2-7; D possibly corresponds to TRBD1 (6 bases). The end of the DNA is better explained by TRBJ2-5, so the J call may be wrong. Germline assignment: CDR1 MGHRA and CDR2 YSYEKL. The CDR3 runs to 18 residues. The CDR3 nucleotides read TGCGCCAGCAGCCAACTCGTGGGGCAGGGGCTCCCCTATGAGACCCAGTACTTC. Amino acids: CASSQLVGQGLPYETQYF.

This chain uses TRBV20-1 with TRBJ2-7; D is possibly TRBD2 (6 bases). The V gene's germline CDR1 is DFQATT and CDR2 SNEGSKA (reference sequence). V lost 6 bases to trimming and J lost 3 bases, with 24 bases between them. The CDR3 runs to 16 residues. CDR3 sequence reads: CSARERRAPKSYEQYF. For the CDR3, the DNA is TGCAGTGCCCGAGAGAGGAGGGCGCCGAAGAGCTACGAGCAGTACTTC.

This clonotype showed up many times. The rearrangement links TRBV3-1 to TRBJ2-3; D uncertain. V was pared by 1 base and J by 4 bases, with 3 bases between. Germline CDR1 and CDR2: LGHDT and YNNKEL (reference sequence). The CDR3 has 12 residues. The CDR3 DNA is TGTGCCAGCAGCCAAGGGGCAGATACGCAGTATTTT. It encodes CASSQGADTQYF.

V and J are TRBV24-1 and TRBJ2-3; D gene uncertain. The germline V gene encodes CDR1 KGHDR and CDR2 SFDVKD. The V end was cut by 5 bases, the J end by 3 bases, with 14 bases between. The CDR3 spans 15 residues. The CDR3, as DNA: TGTGCCACCAGTGGAGGAGTAGGGAAAACAGATACGCAGTATTTT. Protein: CATSGGVGKTDTQYF.

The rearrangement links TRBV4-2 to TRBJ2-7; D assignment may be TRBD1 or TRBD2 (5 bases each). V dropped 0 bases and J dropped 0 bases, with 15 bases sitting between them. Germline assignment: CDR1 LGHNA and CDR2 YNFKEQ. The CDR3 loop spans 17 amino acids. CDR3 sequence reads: CASSQEGHRGSSYEQYF. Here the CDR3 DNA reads TGTGCCAGCAGCCAAGAAGGTCACCGGGGCAGCTCCTACGAGCAGTACTTC.

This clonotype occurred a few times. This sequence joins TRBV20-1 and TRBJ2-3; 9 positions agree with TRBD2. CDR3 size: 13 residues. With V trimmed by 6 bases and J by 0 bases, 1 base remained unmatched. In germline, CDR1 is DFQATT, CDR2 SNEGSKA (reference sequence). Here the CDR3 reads CSAGLASTDTQYF. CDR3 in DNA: TGCAGTGCCGGACTAGCGAGCACAGATACGCAGTATTTT.

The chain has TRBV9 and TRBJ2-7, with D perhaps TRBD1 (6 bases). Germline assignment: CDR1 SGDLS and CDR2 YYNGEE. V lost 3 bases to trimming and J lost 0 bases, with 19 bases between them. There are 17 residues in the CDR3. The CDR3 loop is CASSGGHEGVSSYEQYF. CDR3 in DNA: TGTGCCAGCAGCGGGGGCCATGAGGGGGTAAGCTCCTACGAGCAGTACTTC. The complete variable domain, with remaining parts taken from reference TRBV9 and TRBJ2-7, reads DSGVTQTPKHLITATGQRVTLRCSPRSGDLSVYWYQQSLDQGLQFLIQYYNGEERAKGNILERFSAQQFPDLHSELNLSSLELGDSALYFCASSGGHEGVSSYEQYFGPGTRLTVT.

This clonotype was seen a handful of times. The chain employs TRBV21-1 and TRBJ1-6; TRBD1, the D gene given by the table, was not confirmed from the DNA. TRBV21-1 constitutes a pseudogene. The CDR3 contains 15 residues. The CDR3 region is CASSSPWDYNSPLHF. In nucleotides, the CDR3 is TGTGCCAGCAGCTCTCCCTGGGACTATAATTCACCCCTCCACTTT.

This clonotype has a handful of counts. In DNA form, the CDR3 reads TGTGCCAGCAGCTTAATGGTAGATACGCAGTATTTT. This translates into CASSLMVDTQYF. The V and J genes are TRBV7-6 and TRBJ2-3; D not certain. Germline loops: CDR1 SGHVS, CDR2 FNYEAQ. The CDR3 covers 12 residues. V lost 2 bases and J 5 bases, leaving 5 bases between the germline ends. Full variable domain (missing parts from reference TRBV7-6 and TRBJ2-3): GAGVSQSPRYKVTKRGQDVALRCDPISGHVSLYWYRQALGQGPEFLTYFNYEAQQDKSGLPNDRFSAERPEGSISTLTIQRTEQRDSAMYRCASSLMVDTQYFGPGTRLTVL.

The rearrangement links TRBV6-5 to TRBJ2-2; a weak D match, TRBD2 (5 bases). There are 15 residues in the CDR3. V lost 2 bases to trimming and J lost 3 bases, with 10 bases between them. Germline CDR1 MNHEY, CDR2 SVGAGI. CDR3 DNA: TGTGCCAGCAGTTACGGAGGTCTTGACACCGGGGAGCTGTTTTTT. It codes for CASSYGGLDTGELFF.

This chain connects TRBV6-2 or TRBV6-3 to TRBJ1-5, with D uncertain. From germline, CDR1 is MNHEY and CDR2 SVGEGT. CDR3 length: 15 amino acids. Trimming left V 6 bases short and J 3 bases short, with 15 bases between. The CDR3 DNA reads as TGTGCCAGCAGCCTTTTGGAGAATCACAATCAGCCCCAGCATTTT. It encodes CASSLLENHNQPQHF.

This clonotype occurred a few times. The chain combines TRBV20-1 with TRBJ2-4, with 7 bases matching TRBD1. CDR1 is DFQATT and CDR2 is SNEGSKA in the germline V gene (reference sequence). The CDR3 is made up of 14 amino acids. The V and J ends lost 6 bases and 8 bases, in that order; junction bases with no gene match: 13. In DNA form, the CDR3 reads TGCAGTGCAAGTAGGGACAGCCCCACGGACATTCAGTACTTC. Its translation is CSASRDSPTDIQYF.

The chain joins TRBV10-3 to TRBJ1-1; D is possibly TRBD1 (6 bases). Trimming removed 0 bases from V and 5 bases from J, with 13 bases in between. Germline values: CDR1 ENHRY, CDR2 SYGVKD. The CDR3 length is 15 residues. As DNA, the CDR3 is TGTGCCATCAGTGAGTCCCCGGACAGAGGTACTGAAGCTTTCTTT. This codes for CAISESPDRGTEAFF.

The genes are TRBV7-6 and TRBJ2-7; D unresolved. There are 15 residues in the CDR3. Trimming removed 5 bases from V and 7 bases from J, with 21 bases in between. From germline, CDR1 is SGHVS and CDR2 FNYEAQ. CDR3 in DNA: TGTGCCAGCAGCCTTAGCCTCAGCTCCTACAATGAGCAGTACTTC. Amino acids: CASSLSLSSYNEQYF.

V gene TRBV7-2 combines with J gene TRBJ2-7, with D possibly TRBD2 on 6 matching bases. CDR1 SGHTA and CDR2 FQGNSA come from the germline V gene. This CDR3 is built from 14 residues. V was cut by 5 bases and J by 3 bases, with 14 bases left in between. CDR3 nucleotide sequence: TGTGCCAGCAGCCACAGCGGGCGGTACTACGAGCAGTACTTC. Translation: CASSHSGRYYEQYF.

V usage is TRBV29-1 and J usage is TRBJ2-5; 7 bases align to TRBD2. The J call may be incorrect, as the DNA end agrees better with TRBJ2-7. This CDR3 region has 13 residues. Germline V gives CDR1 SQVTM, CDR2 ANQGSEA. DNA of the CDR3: TGCAGCGTTGATGGCGGGAGTCCCTACGAGCAGTACTTC. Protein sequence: CSVDGGSPYEQYF.

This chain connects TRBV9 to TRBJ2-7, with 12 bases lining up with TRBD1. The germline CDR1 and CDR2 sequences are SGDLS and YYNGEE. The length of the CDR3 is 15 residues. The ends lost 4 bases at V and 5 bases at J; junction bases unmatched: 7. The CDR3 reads CASSPSGTGGHEQYF. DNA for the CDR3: TGTGCCAGCAGCCCAAGCGGGACAGGGGGCCACGAGCAGTACTTC. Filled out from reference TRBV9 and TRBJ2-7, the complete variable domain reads DSGVTQTPKHLITATGQRVTLRCSPRSGDLSVYWYQQSLDQGLQFLIQYYNGEERAKGNILERFSAQQFPDLHSELNLSSLELGDSALYFCASSPSGTGGHEQYFGPGTRLTVT.

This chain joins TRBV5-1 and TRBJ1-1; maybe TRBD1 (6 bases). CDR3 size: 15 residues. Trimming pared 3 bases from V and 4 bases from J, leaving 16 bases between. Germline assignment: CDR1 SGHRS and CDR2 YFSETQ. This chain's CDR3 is CASSWAKLGGTEAFF. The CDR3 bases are TGCGCCAGCAGCTGGGCGAAATTAGGGGGCACTGAAGCTTTCTTT.

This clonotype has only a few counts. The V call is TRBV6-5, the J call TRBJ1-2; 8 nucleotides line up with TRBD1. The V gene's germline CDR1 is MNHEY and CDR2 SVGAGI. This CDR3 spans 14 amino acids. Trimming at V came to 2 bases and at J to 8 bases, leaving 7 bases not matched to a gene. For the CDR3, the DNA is TGTGCCAGCAGTTACCAAGACAGGGGACGGGGCTACACCTTC. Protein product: CASSYQDRGRGYTF.

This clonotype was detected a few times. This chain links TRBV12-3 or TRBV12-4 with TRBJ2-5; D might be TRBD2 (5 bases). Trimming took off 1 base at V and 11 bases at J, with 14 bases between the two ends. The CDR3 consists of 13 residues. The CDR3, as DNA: TGTGCCAGCAGTTTAGGCGCCACGCGGGCGCAGTACTTC. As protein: CASSLGATRAQYF.

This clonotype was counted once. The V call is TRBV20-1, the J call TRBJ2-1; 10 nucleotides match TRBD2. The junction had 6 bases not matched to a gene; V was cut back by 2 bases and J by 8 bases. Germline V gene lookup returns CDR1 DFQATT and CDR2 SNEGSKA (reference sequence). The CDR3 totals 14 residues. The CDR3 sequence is CSARTGTSVYEQFF. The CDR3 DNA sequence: TGCAGTGCTAGAACCGGGACTAGCGTCTATGAGCAGTTCTTC.

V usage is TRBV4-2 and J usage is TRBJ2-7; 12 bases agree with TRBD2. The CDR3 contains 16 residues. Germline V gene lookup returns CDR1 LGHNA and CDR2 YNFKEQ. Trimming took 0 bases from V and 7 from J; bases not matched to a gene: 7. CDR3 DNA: TGTGCCAGCAGCCAAGATTTACTAGCGGGAGGAAATGAGCAGTACTTC. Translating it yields CASSQDLLAGGNEQYF.

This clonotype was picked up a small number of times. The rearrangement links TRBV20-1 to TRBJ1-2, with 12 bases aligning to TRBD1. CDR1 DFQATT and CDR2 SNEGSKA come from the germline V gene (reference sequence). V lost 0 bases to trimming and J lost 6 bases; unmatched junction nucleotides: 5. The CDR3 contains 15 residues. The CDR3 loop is CSARDQGQGADGYTF. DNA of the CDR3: TGCAGTGCTAGAGATCAGGGACAGGGGGCGGATGGCTACACCTTC.

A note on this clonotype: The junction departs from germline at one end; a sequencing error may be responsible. Here the CDR3 DNA reads TGTGCCAGCAAGGGGGTCAACGTCCTGACTTTC. Encoded protein: CASKGVNVLTF. This sequence joins TRBV9 and TRBJ2-6, with D perhaps matching TRBD1 (6 bases). CDR1 SGDLS and CDR2 YYNGEE come from the germline V gene. This CDR3 comprises 11 residues.

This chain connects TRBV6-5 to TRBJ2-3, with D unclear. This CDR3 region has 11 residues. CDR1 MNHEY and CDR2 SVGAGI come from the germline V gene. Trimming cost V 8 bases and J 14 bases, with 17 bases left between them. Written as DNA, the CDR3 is TGTGCCAGCTCAACGGGCCCTGTTTGGTATTTT. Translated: CASSTGPVWYF.

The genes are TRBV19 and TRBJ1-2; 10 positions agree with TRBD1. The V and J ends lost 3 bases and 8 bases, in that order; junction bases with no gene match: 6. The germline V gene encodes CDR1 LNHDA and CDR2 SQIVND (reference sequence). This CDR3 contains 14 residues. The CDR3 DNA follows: TGTGCCAGTAGTATCCCCGGGACAGGGGTCGGCTACACCTTC. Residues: CASSIPGTGVGYTF.

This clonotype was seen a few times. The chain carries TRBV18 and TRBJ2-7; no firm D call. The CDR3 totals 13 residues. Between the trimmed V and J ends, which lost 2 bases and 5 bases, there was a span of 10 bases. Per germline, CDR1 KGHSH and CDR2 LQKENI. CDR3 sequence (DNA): TGTGCCAGCTCACCATTTGCCCAGAACGAGCAGTACTTC. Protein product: CASSPFAQNEQYF.

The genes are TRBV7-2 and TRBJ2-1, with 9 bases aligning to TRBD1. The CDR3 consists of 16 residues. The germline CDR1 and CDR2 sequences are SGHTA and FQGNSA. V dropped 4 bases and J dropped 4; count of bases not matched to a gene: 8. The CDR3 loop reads CASSSRGTGRYNEQFF. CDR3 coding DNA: TGTGCCAGCAGCTCCCGAGGGACAGGGAGATACAATGAGCAGTTCTTC.

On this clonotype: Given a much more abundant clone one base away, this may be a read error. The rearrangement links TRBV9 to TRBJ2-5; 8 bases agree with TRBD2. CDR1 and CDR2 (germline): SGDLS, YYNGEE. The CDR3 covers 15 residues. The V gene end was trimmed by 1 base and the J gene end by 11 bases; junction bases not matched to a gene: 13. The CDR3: CASSVSGRAGNEQYF. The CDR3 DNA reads TGTGCCAGCAGCGTATCCGGGAGGGCGGGTAATGAGCAGTACTTC.